The clone carrying this T cell receptor (beta chain) was counted a few times. Its cognate antigen is unknown. The sample originates from a study of cytomegalovirus exposure and HLA in healthy donors. Donors in the study were healthy people who gave bone marrow. PCR primers comprised 60 Vbeta and 13 Jbeta primers. Clones were read by immunoSEQ multiplex PCR, and TCRdb kept only the in-frame ones, dropping some. The table includes about 160,000 clones, around 80% detected once. Notes on the study in general: Analyzed later, most CMV-associated TCR beta chains appeared HLA-restricted. Reports state that TCR beta sequences accurately predicted most subjects' HLA-A and HLA-B alleles. TCR beta V- and J-gene trimming was later associated with a missense DCLRE1C variant.

CDR3 size: 17 residues. The V end lost 0 bases, the J end lost 3 bases, and 17 bases lay between the germline ends. The V gene's germline CDR1 is ENHRY and CDR2 SYGVKD. The chain links TRBV10-3 to TRBJ1-1; D unresolved. This clonotype originated in a male donor in good health and CMV-seronegative. Sequenced material: PBMCs. The CDR3 region has the DNA TGTGCCATCAGTGAGTCAGGGCGGGGATCGTCGCACACTGAAGCTTTCTTT. Translated: CAISESGRGSSHTEAFF.